The 32 T cell receptor beta chains reported below all come from one sample, sequenced in a study of blood T cell repertoires in COVID-19. Produced via immunoSEQ multiplex PCR; TCRdb's table is partial and in-frame only. The sample holds some 150,000 clones, about 80% seen once. The sequencing sample was made of peripheral blood. The receptors shown here come from a woman aged 80 or over with acute or convalescent COVID-19.

The gene calls are TRBV2 and TRBJ1-1; D is uncertain. V lost 6 bases and J 0 bases, leaving 8 bases between the germline ends. This CDR3 has 13 amino acids. Germline CDR1 reads SNHLY; CDR2 reads FYNNEI. The CDR3 DNA reads as TGTGCCAGCAGCTTTACAGTGAACACTGAAGCTTTCTTT. Its protein is CASSFTVNTEAFF.

The chain has TRBV30 and TRBJ1-5; D perhaps matches TRBD1 (5 bases). Germline V lookup: CDR1 GTSNPN, CDR2 SVGIG (reference sequence). The CDR3 runs to 13 residues. Trimming removed 5 bases at V and 4 bases at J, with 12 bases between. The CDR3 DNA reads TGTGCCTGGGGGGCAGGGATAAATCAGCCCCAGCATTTT. Translation: CAWGAGINQPQHF.

This chain uses TRBV3-1 (or the pseudogene TRBV3-2) with TRBJ1-6; D is unresolved. Germline V CDR1 and CDR2: LGHDT, YNNKEL (reference sequence). The CDR3 spans 15 residues. Trimming pared 0 bases from V and 8 bases from J, leaving 11 bases between. In nucleotides, the CDR3 is TGTGCCAGCAGCCAAGATATGCGGGATTATTCACCCCTCCACTTT. It encodes CASSQDMRDYSPLHF.

V is TRBV28 and J is TRBJ1-2, with D perhaps TRBD1 (5 bases). The V end lost 0 bases, the J end lost 3 bases, and 11 bases lay between the germline ends. This CDR3 has 15 residues. CDR1 MDHEN and CDR2 SYDVKM come from the germline V gene. CDR3 DNA sequence: TGTGCCAGCAGTTTATGGGGGGGGATCCACTATGGCTACACCTTC. It translates to CASSLWGGIHYGYTF.

V usage is TRBV9 and J usage is TRBJ1-4; a possible D gene is TRBD1 (5 bases). CDR3 length: 13 residues. Germline V gene lookup returns CDR1 SGDLS and CDR2 YYNGEE. V lost 0 bases and J 10 bases, leaving 10 bases between the germline ends. CDR3: CASSVGGRGKLFF. CDR3 bases: TGTGCCAGCAGCGTAGGGGGTAGGGGAAAACTGTTTTTT.

The CDR3 region is CASSATGVLNTEAFF. CDR3 DNA: TGTGCCAGCAGCGCCACAGGGGTTTTGAACACTGAAGCTTTCTTT. V usage is TRBV9 and J usage is TRBJ1-1; 7 positions agree with TRBD1. Germline V gene lookup returns CDR1 SGDLS and CDR2 YYNGEE. J gave up 0 bases and V 3 bases, and 5 bases lay outside the gene matches. The CDR3 loop spans 15 amino acids.

The rearrangement uses TRBV6-1 and TRBJ2-5; TRBD2 is a possible D gene (6 bases). The ends were cut back, 3 bases at V and 5 bases at J, with 10 bases in the middle. This CDR3 spans 13 amino acids. Germline V gene data show CDR1 as MNHNS and CDR2 as SASEGT. The CDR3 is CASSEGGRETQYF. Here the CDR3 DNA reads TGTGCCAGCAGTGAGGGGGGTAGGGAGACCCAGTACTTC.

This clone is a singleton in its sample. The chain employs TRBV5-6 and TRBJ1-1, with unresolved D. The V gene's germline CDR1 is SGHDT and CDR2 YYEEEE. CDR3 size: 13 residues. With 0 bases removed from V and 5 bases from J, the gap between germline ends came to 8 bases. As DNA, the CDR3 is TGTGCCAGCAGCTTGGACAGATGGACTGAAGCTTTCTTT. Protein sequence: CASSLDRWTEAFF. The full variable domain, its missing parts supplied by reference TRBV5-6 and TRBJ1-1, is DAGVTQSPTHLIKTRGQQVTLRCSPKSGHDTVSWYQQALGQGPQFIFQYYEEEERQRGNFPDRFSGHQFPNYSSELNVNALLLGDSALYLCASSLDRWTEAFFGQGTRLTVV.

This clone was detected a few times. The rearrangement links TRBV28 to TRBJ2-1, with TRBD1 matching 7 bases. The V gene end was trimmed by 8 bases and the J gene end by 5 bases; junction bases not matched to a gene: 3. CDR1 and CDR2 (germline): MDHEN, SYDVKM. The CDR3 contains 12 residues. CDR3 in DNA: TGTGCCAGCGGACAGGCAGACAATGAGCAGTTCTTC. Amino acid sequence: CASGQADNEQFF.

This clone has a handful of counts. The chain uses TRBV12-5 and TRBJ2-3; possible D gene TRBD1, 5 bases. This CDR3 has 12 residues. V lost 7 bases to trimming and J lost 5 bases, with 10 bases between them. Per the germline V gene, CDR1 is LGHNT and CDR2 is FRNRAP. CDR3 protein: CASVGLGDTQYF. DNA of the CDR3: TGTGCTAGTGTGGGGCTTGGAGATACGCAGTATTTT.

This chain uses TRBV27 with TRBJ1-1; TRBD1 is a possible D gene (5 bases). Germline CDR1 is MNHEY and CDR2 is SMNVEV (reference sequence). The ends were cut back, 6 bases at V and 1 base at J, with 12 bases in the middle. This CDR3 is 14 amino acids long. As DNA, the CDR3 is TGTGCCAGCAGGACAGCCGGGGGGAACACTGAAGCTTTCTTT. It encodes CASRTAGGNTEAFF.

The chain uses TRBV5-5 and TRBJ1-1, with D maybe TRBD1 (6 bases). This CDR3 is 16 amino acids long. Germline values: CDR1 SGHKS, CDR2 YYEKEE (reference sequence). V dropped 3 bases and J dropped 6 bases, with 21 bases sitting between them. The CDR3 loop reads CASSSVKQGLGPEAFF. In DNA form, the CDR3 reads TGTGCCAGCAGCTCGGTCAAACAGGGCCTGGGACCTGAAGCTTTCTTT.

The V call is TRBV11-2, the J call TRBJ2-7; D is perhaps TRBD1 (5 bases). Trimming left V 3 bases short and J 3 bases short, with 6 bases between. CDR1 SGHAT and CDR2 FQNNGV come from the germline V gene. This CDR3 contains 12 residues. This chain's CDR3 is CASSFTGYEQYF. CDR3 nucleotides: TGTGCCAGCAGCTTTACAGGCTACGAGCAGTACTTC.

The rearrangement uses TRBV6-5 and TRBJ2-5, with unresolved D. V was pared by 5 bases and J by 4 bases, with 11 bases between. The CDR3 runs to 13 residues. Germline loops: CDR1 MNHEY, CDR2 SVGAGI. The CDR3 bases are TGTGCCAGCAGTCCCGTACGGGTAGAGACCCAGTACTTC. Residues: CASSPVRVETQYF.

The chain combines TRBV28 with TRBJ1-3; D call uncertain. Trimming stripped 3 bases from V and 6 bases from J, with 24 bases between. Per the germline V gene, CDR1 is MDHEN and CDR2 is SYDVKM. This CDR3 has 18 residues. The CDR3 spells CASSLGGSPAVLVNTIYF. DNA of the CDR3: TGTGCCAGCAGTTTGGGAGGAAGCCCGGCGGTCTTGGTAAACACCATATATTTT.

This clone was observed a few times. This sequence joins TRBV12-5 and TRBJ2-1, with 15 bases identical to TRBD2. CDR3 length: 14 amino acids. Germline V gene data show CDR1 as LGHNT and CDR2 as FRNRAP. Unmatched junction bases numbered 6, after V lost 9 bases and J lost 9 bases. Here the CDR3 DNA reads TGTGCTAGCGAAGGACTAGCGGGGGGGGTTGAGCAGTTCTTC. Its protein is CASEGLAGGVEQFF.

The chain is built from TRBV7-9 and TRBJ2-3; D not certain. The CDR3 loop spans 13 amino acids. Trimming took off 5 bases at V and 6 bases at J, with 12 bases between the two ends. Germline V lookup: CDR1 SEHNR, CDR2 FQNEAQ (reference sequence). CDR3 region: CASSPGPIDTQYF. The CDR3, as DNA: TGTGCCAGCAGCCCTGGGCCGATCGATACGCAGTATTTT.

The rearrangement joins TRBV24-1 to TRBJ2-2; D uncertain. Germline CDR1 KGHDR, CDR2 SFDVKD. This CDR3 has 14 residues. V was trimmed by 3 bases and J by 3 bases, leaving 7 bases between them. Written as DNA, the CDR3 is TGTGCCACCAGTGATCCCCGGGACACCGGGGAGCTGTTTTTT. This codes for CATSDPRDTGELFF.

This chain uses TRBV7-6 with TRBJ2-5; 9 bases are a match to TRBD1. Germline V gene lookup returns CDR1 SGHVS and CDR2 FNYEAQ. The CDR3 has 16 residues. J was trimmed by 2 bases and V by 5 bases; bases with no gene match: 9. The CDR3 bases are TGTGCCAGCAGCGTCGGGACAGGGAATTGGCAAGAGACCCAGTACTTC. Translated: CASSVGTGNWQETQYF.

In this sample, this clone turned up a few times. The chain combines TRBV7-2 with TRBJ1-4; tentatively, D is TRBD1 (6 bases). CDR3 size: 15 residues. The germline CDR1 and CDR2 sequences are SGHTA and FQGNSA. With 2 bases removed from V and 12 bases from J, the gap between germline ends came to 19 bases. The CDR3 spells CASSLIWQGKEELFF. In DNA form, the CDR3 reads TGTGCCAGCAGCTTAATTTGGCAGGGGAAGGAAGAACTGTTTTTT. The full variable domain, completed using reference TRBV7-2 and TRBJ1-4, is GAGVSQSPSNKVTEKGKDVELRCDPISGHTALYWYRQSLGQGLEFLIYFQGNSAPDKSGLPSDRFSAERTGGSVSTLTIQRTQQEDSAVYLCASSLIWQGKEELFFGSGTQLSVL.

The chain is built from TRBV3-1 (or the pseudogene TRBV3-2) and TRBJ1-3, with a tentative D call TRBD1 (6 bases). V was shortened by 2 bases and J by 0 bases, with 11 bases between the two germline ends. This CDR3 spans 16 amino acids. Germline V lookup: CDR1 LGHDT, CDR2 YNNKEL (reference sequence). The CDR3 spells CASSQPTGRSGNTIYF. CDR3 nucleotides: TGTGCCAGCAGCCAACCGACAGGTCGCTCTGGAAACACCATATATTTT.

The gene calls are TRBV30 and TRBJ1-2; the D gene is possibly TRBD1 (6 bases). Trimming cost V 5 bases and J 1 base, with 14 bases left between them. This CDR3 has 14 residues. Germline V CDR1 and CDR2: GTSNPN, SVGIG (reference sequence). The CDR3 is CAWGVQGYNYGYTF. CDR3 DNA: TGTGCCTGGGGGGTCCAGGGGTATAACTATGGCTACACCTTC.

The chain links TRBV6-6 to TRBJ1-3; TRBD1 agrees at 9 bases. CDR1 is MNHNY, CDR2 SVGAGI, per germline (reference sequence). This CDR3 is built from 16 residues. Unmatched junction bases numbered 6, after V lost 5 bases and J lost 1 base. DNA for the CDR3: TGTGCCAGCAGTGTCTCGGGACAGGGTTCTGGAAACACCATATATTTT. Protein sequence: CASSVSGQGSGNTIYF.

This clone has only a few counts. The rearrangement uses TRBV7-2 and TRBJ2-5, with 10 bases identical to TRBD2. V lost 2 bases and J lost 1; bases outside the gene matches: 4. The germline V gene encodes CDR1 SGHTA and CDR2 FQGNSA. This CDR3 contains 16 residues. CDR3 sequence: CASSLRTSGFQETQYF. The CDR3 DNA reads as TGTGCCAGCAGCTTACGGACTAGCGGCTTCCAAGAGACCCAGTACTTC.

The rearrangement links TRBV27 to TRBJ1-2; D not certain. The germline CDR1 and CDR2 sequences are MNHEY and SMNVEV (reference sequence). This CDR3 spans 14 amino acids. The V end was cut by 6 bases, the J end by 6 bases, with 17 bases between. The CDR3 here is CASSPRAGQNGYTF. CDR3 in DNA: TGTGCCAGCAGCCCACGGGCGGGCCAGAATGGCTACACCTTC.

The chain couples TRBV30 to TRBJ1-3, with a possible D match to TRBD1 (5 bases). The CDR3 extends over 15 amino acids. V lost 3 bases to trimming and J lost 0 bases, with 12 bases between them. Germline V CDR1 and CDR2: GTSNPN, SVGIG (reference sequence). Written as DNA, the CDR3 is TGTGCCTGGAGCCGGGGGTCCCACTCTGGAAACACCATATATTTT. Its translation is CAWSRGSHSGNTIYF.

This chain connects TRBV5-1 to TRBJ2-7, with TRBD1 identical over 9 bases. Germline loops: CDR1 SGHRS, CDR2 YFSETQ. This CDR3 has 16 residues. Germline trimming cut 1 base from V and 5 bases from J; bases unmatched to any gene: 10. The CDR3 loop is CASSLNRGRRFDEQYF. In nucleotides, the CDR3 is TGCGCCAGCAGCTTGAACAGGGGGCGGAGATTCGACGAGCAGTACTTC.

The J gene is TRBJ1-1, the V gene TRBV11-2, with a weak D call TRBD1 (5 bases). CDR1 is SGHAT and CDR2 is FQNNGV in the germline V gene. Trimming took off 4 bases at V and 11 bases at J, with 8 bases between the two ends. The CDR3 covers 10 residues. DNA of the CDR3: TGTGCCAGCAGCTCACGGGGGGCTTTCTTT. The encoded protein is CASSSRGAFF.

The gene calls are TRBV5-1 and TRBJ1-6; 7 nucleotides match TRBD1. Per the germline V gene, CDR1 is SGHRS and CDR2 is YFSETQ. CDR3 length: 14 amino acids. After removal of 0 bases from V and 14 bases from J, the junction contained 8 bases not matched to a gene. CDR3 DNA: TGCGCCAGCAGCTTGGACAGGGGCGCCCAATCCCTCCACTTT. Protein product: CASSLDRGAQSLHF.

This clone was found a few times. The chain combines TRBV3-1 (or the pseudogene TRBV3-2) with TRBJ1-1; the D is unclear. In germline, CDR1 is LGHDT, CDR2 YNNKEL (reference sequence). The CDR3 contains 13 residues. V shed 6 bases and J shed 4 bases, with 12 bases lying between them. CDR3 sequence: CASRGPLGTEAFF. CDR3 DNA: TGTGCCAGCAGGGGCCCTTTGGGCACTGAAGCTTTCTTT.

J is TRBJ1-2 and V is TRBV6-6; D call uncertain. Germline V gives CDR1 MNHNY, CDR2 SVGAGI (reference sequence). The germline V and J ends were trimmed by 7 bases and 5 bases, with 14 bases remaining between them. This CDR3 has 13 amino acids. The CDR3 coding sequence is TGTGCCAGCACAGCCGTCGGAGGTTATGGCTACACCTTC. The encoded protein is CASTAVGGYGYTF.

Concerning this clone itself: Other DNA sequences in this specimen translate into the identical CDR3. The rearrangement links TRBV5-1 to TRBJ1-1, with 8 bases aligning to TRBD1. V was pared by 0 bases and J by 0 bases, with 1 base of the junction left unmatched. This CDR3 has 15 residues. Per germline, CDR1 SGHRS and CDR2 YFSETQ. The CDR3 region is CASSLGDRLNTEAFF. In DNA form, the CDR3 reads TGCGCCAGCAGCTTGGGGGACAGGCTGAACACTGAAGCTTTCTTT.